The source of this T cell receptor (beta chain) is a study of T cells after yellow fever vaccination. Study context: Low-cell-number fractions underwent preparation using SMART-Seq v4 Ultra Low Input.

V lost 2 bases and J lost 3, with 17 bases in between. The CDR3 is 16 residues long. Germline CDR1 reads KGHSH; CDR2 reads LQKENI. A 5'RACE template-switching step, the method used to make TCR cDNA, added a universal primer site and UMIs. Via MiXCR, TCRdb re-called the 5' RACE reads, giving one row per CDR3 protein. The repertoire holds 600,000 to 750,000 distinct CDR3 sequences, with 12% as singletons. The sequencing used PBMCs, collected on the day of the yellow fever booster vaccination. The rearrangement links TRBV18 to TRBJ2-7; D could derive from TRBD1 or TRBD2 (6 bases each). The receptor comes from a man aged 25 to 45 who received the YFV17D yellow fever vaccine. In nucleotides, the CDR3 is TGTGCCAGCTCACCAGGGGGGTCCAGGGGCAACTACGAGCAGTACTTC. Its translation is CASSPGGSRGNYEQYF.